The 9 T cell receptor beta chains below come from one sample, sequenced in a study of identical twins. TCRdb re-derived calls from the 5' RACE reads in MiXCR, one entry per CDR3 protein. The table has roughly 700,000 distinct CDR3 sequences, 8.6% seen once; the top ten hold 0.8% to 1%. These data were also reused for a study on yellow fever vaccine responses in identical twins.

The sequencing input was PBMCs. The receptors stem from a woman aged 18-29 years in good health.

This clonotype was found many times. This chain links TRBV4-2 with TRBJ1-2; D is perhaps TRBD1 (5 bases). Germline CDR1 LGHNA, CDR2 YNFKEQ. This CDR3 comprises 14 residues. V was cut by 1 base and J by 1 base, with 7 bases left in between. The CDR3 region has the DNA TGTGCCAGCAGCCAAGGGGACCTTAACTATGGCTACACCTTC. Protein: CASSQGDLNYGYTF.

The chain couples TRBV27 to TRBJ2-1; D tentatively reads TRBD1 or TRBD2 (5 bases each). Germline values: CDR1 MNHEY, CDR2 SMNVEV (reference sequence). Trimming cost V 5 bases and J 7 bases, with 24 bases left between them. CDR3 size: 17 residues. As DNA, the CDR3 is TGTGCCAGCAGTACCCATACCGGGGCTAGCCAAGTAAATGAGCAGTTCTTC. Its protein product is CASSTHTGASQVNEQFF.

The chain is built from TRBV6-2 or TRBV6-3 and TRBJ2-1; no firm D call. This CDR3 comprises 12 residues. Germline V gene lookup returns CDR1 MNHEY and CDR2 SVGEGT. Trimming took off 5 bases at V and 8 bases at J, with 10 bases between the two ends. The CDR3 region is CASSEKGYEQFF. CDR3 bases: TGTGCCAGCAGTGAGAAAGGCTATGAGCAGTTCTTC.

This clonotype has just a few counts. The chain links TRBV9 to TRBJ2-3; TRBD2 aligns across 8 bases. V lost 1 base to trimming and J lost 4 bases; unmatched junction nucleotides: 5. CDR1 SGDLS and CDR2 YYNGEE come from the germline V gene. This CDR3 contains 15 residues. CDR3: CASSVKSGGADTQYF. The CDR3 DNA follows: TGTGCCAGCAGCGTAAAGAGCGGGGGAGCAGATACGCAGTATTTT. The variable domain in full, completed from reference TRBV9 and TRBJ2-3, reads DSGVTQTPKHLITATGQRVTLRCSPRSGDLSVYWYQQSLDQGLQFLIQYYNGEERAKGNILERFSAQQFPDLHSELNLSSLELGDSALYFCASSVKSGGADTQYFGPGTRLTVL.

This clonotype was detected ten times or more. The rearrangement uses TRBV20-1 and TRBJ1-1, with TRBD1 as a possible D gene (5 bases). Germline V gene lookup returns CDR1 DFQATT and CDR2 SNEGSKA (reference sequence). This CDR3 contains 13 residues. With 4 bases removed from V and 3 bases from J, the gap between germline ends came to 12 bases. The CDR3 DNA is TGCAGTGCTAATCGGGGGGATGACACTGAAGCTTTCTTT. Translated, it gives CSANRGDDTEAFF.

V and J are TRBV7-9 and TRBJ2-7, with D possibly being TRBD2 (6 bases). V dropped 4 bases and J dropped 2 bases, with 12 bases sitting between them. Germline assignment: CDR1 SEHNR and CDR2 FQNEAQ (reference sequence). The CDR3 is 14 residues long. The CDR3 spells CASSWGLLPYEQYF. The CDR3 DNA reads as TGTGCCAGCAGCTGGGGACTCCTCCCCTACGAGCAGTACTTC.

This clonotype was found once. This chain joins TRBV4-1 and TRBJ1-4; possible D gene TRBD1, 6 bases. Trimming cost V 3 bases and J 6 bases, with 14 bases left between them. The CDR3 loop spans 15 amino acids. CDR1 is MGHRA, CDR2 YSYEKL, per germline. The CDR3 region is CASSHRTVADEKLFF. In DNA form, the CDR3 reads TGCGCCAGCAGCCACCGGACAGTGGCGGATGAAAAACTGTTTTTT.

This CDR3 reads CASTGGAVEQYF. The CDR3, as DNA: TGTGCCAGCACCGGGGGAGCGGTCGAGCAGTACTTC. The V call is TRBV6-2 or TRBV6-3, the J call TRBJ2-7; D is possibly TRBD2 (6 bases). This CDR3 comprises 12 residues. The V gene lost 7 bases and the J gene lost 6 bases, with 13 bases spanning the gap. CDR1 is MNHEY and CDR2 is SVGEGT in the germline V gene.

A few counts support this clonotype. For the CDR3, the DNA is TGTGCCAGCAGCCCCGGACAGGGAAGTCGTCGTCAGCCCCAGCATTTT. Protein sequence: CASSPGQGSRRQPQHF. The genes are TRBV6-1 and TRBJ1-5; TRBD1 matches 8 bases. The CDR3 loop spans 16 amino acids. The V and J ends lost 6 bases and 6 bases, in that order; junction bases with no gene match: 13. Per the germline V gene, CDR1 is MNHNS and CDR2 is SASEGT.